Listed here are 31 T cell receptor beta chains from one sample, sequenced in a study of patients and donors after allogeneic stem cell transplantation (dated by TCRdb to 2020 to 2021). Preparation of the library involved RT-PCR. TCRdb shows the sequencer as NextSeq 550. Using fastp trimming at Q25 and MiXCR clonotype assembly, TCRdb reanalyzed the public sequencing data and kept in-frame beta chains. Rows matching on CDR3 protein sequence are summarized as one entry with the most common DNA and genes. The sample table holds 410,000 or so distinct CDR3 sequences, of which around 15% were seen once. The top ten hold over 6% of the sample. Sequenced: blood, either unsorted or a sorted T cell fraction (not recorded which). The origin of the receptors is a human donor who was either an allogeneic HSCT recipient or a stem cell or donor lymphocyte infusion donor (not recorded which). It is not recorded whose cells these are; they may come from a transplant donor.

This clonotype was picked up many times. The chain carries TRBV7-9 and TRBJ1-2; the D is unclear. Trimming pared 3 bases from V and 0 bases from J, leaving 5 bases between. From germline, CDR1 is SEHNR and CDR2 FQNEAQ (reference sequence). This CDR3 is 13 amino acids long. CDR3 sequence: CASSFYSNYGYTF. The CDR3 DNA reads TGTGCCAGCAGCTTCTATTCTAACTATGGCTACACCTTC.

The CDR3 region has the DNA TGTGCCAGCAGGCTTTACAGCTACGAGCAGTACTTC. Protein product: CASRLYSYEQYF. V and J are TRBV28 and TRBJ2-7; D unresolved. V was pared by 6 bases and J by 3 bases, with 9 bases between. There are 12 residues in the CDR3. The germline CDR1 and CDR2 sequences are MDHEN and SYDVKM.

CDR3 sequence (DNA): TGCAGTGCTAGAGCCAACACGGGGCAGCCCCAGCATTTT. Residues: CSARANTGQPQHF. V and J are TRBV20-1 and TRBJ1-5; no clear D. CDR1 is DFQATT, CDR2 SNEGSKA, per germline (reference sequence). V was pared by 1 base and J by 7 bases, with 11 bases between. This CDR3 has 13 amino acids.

The CDR3 is CASSESHYNEQFF. CDR3 bases: TGCGCCAGCAGTGAGTCCCATTACAATGAGCAGTTCTTC. V and J are TRBV10-2 and TRBJ2-1; D gene uncertain. Per germline, CDR1 WSHSY and CDR2 SAAADI. The V and J ends lost 0 bases and 4 bases respectively, with 4 bases between them. CDR3 length: 13 residues.

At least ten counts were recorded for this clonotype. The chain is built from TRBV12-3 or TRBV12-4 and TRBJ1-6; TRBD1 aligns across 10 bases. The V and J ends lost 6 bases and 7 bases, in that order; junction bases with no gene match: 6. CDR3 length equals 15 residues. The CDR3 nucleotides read TGTGCCAGCAGGTGGGGACAGGGGAACAATTCACCCCTCCACTTT. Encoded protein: CASRWGQGNNSPLHF.

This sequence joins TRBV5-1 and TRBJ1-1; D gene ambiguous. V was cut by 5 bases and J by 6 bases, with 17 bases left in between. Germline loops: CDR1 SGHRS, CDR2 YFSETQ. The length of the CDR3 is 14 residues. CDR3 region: CASRRNPLGAEAFF. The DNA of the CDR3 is TGCGCCAGCAGAAGAAACCCCTTGGGCGCTGAAGCTTTCTTT.

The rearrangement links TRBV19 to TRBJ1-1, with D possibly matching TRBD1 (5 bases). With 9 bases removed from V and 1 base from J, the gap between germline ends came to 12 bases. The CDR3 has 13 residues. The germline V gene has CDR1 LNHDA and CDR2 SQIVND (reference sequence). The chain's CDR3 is CASQGPTNTEAFF. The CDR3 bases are TGTGCCAGCCAGGGACCGACGAACACTGAAGCTTTCTTT.

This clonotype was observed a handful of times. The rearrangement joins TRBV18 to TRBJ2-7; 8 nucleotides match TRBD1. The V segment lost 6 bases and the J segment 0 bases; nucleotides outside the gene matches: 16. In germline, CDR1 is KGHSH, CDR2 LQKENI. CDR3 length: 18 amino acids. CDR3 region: CASSPRDRGTRSSYEQYF. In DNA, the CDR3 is TGTGCCAGCTCTCCTAGAGACAGGGGAACTCGGAGCTCCTACGAGCAGTACTTC.

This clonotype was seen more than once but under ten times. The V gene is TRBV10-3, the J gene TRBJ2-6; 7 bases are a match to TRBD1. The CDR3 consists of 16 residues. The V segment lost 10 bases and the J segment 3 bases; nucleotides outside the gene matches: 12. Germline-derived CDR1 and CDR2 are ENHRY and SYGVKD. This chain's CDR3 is CATRDRVQDGANVLTF. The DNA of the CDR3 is TGTGCCACCCGTGACAGGGTTCAAGATGGGGCCAACGTCCTGACTTTC.

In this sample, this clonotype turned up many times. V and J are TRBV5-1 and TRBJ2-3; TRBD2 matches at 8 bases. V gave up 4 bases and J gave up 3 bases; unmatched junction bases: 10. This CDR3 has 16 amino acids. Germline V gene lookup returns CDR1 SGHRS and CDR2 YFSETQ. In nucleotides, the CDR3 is TGCGCCAGCAGCAGCTCCGGGAGGGCCCGGACAGATACGCAGTATTTT. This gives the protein CASSSSGRARTDTQYF.

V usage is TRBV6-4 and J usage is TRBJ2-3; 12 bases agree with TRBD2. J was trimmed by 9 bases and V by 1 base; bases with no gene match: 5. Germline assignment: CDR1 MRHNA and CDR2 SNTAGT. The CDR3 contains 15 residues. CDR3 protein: CASSDFAGTSGTQYF. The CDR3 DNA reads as TGTGCCAGCAGTGACTTCGCCGGGACTAGCGGGACGCAGTATTTT.

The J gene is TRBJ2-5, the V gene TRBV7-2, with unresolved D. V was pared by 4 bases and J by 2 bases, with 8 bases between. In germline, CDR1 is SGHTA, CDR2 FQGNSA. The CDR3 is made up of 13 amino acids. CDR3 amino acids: CASSSLMQETQYF. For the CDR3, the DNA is TGTGCCAGCAGCTCATTGATGCAAGAGACCCAGTACTTC.

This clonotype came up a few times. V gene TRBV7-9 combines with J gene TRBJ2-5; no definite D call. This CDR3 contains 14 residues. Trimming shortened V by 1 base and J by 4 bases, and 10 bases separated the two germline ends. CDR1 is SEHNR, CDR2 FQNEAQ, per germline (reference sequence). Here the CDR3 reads CASSLVFLGETQYF. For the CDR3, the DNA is TGTGCCAGCAGCTTAGTATTTTTGGGAGAGACCCAGTACTTC.

The CDR3 here is CASSQKGTGNTIYF. The CDR3 nucleotides read TGCGCCAGCAGCCAAAAGGGAACTGGAAACACCATATATTTT. The chain is built from TRBV4-1 and TRBJ1-3; D is unresolved. V shed 2 bases and J shed 2 bases, with 7 bases lying between them. The CDR3 has 14 amino acids. The germline V gene encodes CDR1 MGHRA and CDR2 YSYEKL.

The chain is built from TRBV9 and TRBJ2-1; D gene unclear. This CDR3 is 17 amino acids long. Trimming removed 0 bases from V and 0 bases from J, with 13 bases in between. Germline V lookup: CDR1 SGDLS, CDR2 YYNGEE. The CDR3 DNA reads TGTGCCAGCAGCGTAGGGCTACCCCTGAGCTCCTACAATGAGCAGTTCTTC. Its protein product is CASSVGLPLSSYNEQFF.

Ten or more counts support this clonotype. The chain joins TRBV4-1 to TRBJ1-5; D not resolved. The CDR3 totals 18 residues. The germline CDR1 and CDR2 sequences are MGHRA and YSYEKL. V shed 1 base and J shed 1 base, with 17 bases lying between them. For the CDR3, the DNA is TGCGCCAGCAGCCAAGTCGTGGCACCACTACGGAGCAATCAGCCCCAGCATTTT. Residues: CASSQVVAPLRSNQPQHF.

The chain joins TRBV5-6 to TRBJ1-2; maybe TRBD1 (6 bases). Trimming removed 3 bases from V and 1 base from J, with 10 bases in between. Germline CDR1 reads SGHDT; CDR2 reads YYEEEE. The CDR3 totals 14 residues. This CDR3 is CASSWDNFNYGYTF. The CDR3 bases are TGTGCCAGCAGCTGGGACAACTTTAACTATGGCTACACCTTC.

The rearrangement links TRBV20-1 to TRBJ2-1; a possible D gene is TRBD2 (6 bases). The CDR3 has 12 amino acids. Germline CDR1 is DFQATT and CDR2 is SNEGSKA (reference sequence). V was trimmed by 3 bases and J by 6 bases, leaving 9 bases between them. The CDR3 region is CSARGLFNEQFF. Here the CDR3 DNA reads TGCAGTGCTAGGGGACTCTTCAATGAGCAGTTCTTC.

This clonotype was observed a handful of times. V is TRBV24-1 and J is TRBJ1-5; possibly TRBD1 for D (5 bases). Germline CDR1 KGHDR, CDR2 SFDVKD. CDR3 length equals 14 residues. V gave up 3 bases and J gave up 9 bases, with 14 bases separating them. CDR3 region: CATSDPTLGGPQHF. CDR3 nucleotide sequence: TGTGCCACCAGTGATCCCACCCTTGGGGGGCCCCAGCATTTT.

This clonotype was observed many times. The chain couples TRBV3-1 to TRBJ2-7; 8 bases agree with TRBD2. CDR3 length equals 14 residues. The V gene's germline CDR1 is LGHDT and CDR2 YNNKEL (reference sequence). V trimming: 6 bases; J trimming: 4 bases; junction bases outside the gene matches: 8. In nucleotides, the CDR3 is TGTGCCAGCAGTCTCACTAGCGGTCTTTACGAGCAGTACTTC. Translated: CASSLTSGLYEQYF.

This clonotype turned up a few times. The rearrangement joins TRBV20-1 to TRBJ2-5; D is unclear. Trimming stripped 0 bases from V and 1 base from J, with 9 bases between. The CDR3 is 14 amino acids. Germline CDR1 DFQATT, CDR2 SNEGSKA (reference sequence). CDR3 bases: TGCAGTGCTAGAGATTCGACTCGCCAAGAGACCCAGTACTTC. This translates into CSARDSTRQETQYF.

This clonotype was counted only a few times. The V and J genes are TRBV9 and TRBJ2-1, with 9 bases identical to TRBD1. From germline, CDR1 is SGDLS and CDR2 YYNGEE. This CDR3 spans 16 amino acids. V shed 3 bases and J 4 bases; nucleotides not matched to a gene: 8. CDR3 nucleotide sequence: TGTGCCAGCAGCGAGGGGGGGGGACAGGGATACAATGAGCAGTTCTTC. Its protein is CASSEGGGQGYNEQFF.

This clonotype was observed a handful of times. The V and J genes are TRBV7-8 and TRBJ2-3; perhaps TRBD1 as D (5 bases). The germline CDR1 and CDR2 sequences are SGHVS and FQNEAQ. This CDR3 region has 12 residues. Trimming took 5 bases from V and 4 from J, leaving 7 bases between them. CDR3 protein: CASSRQSDTQYF. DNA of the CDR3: TGTGCCAGCAGCCGACAGTCAGATACGCAGTATTTT.

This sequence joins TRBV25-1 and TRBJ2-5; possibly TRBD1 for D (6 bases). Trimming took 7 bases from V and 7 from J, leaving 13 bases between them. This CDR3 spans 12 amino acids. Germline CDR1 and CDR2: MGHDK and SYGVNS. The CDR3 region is CASTGQRGTQYF. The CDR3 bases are TGTGCCAGCACCGGACAGAGAGGGACCCAGTACTTC.

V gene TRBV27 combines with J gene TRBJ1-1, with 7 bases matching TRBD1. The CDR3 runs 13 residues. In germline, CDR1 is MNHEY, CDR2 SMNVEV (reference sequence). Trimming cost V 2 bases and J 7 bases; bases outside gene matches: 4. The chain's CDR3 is CASSLLGTVEAFF. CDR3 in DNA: TGTGCCAGCAGTTTACTAGGGACAGTTGAAGCTTTCTTT.

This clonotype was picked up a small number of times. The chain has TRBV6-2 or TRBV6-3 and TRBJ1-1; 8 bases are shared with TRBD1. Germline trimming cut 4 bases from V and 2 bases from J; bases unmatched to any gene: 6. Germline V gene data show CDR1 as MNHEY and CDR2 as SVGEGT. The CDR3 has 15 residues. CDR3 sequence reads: CASSFGQGPNTEAFF. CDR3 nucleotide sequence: TGTGCCAGCAGTTTCGGACAGGGCCCTAACACTGAAGCTTTCTTT.

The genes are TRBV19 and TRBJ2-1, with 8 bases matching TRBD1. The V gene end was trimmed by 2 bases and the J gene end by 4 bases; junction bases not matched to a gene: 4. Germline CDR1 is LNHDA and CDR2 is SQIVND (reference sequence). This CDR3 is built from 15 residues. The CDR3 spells CASSIPQGVYNEQFF. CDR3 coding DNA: TGTGCCAGTAGTATACCACAGGGGGTATACAATGAGCAGTTCTTC.

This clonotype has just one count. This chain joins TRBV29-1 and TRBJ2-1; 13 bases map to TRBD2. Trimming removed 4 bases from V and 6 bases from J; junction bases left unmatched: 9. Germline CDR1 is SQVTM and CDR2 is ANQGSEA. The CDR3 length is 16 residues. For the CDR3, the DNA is TGCAGCGTTGGTAGACTAGCGGGGGGTCTTTCCAATGAGCAGTTCTTC. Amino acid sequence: CSVGRLAGGLSNEQFF.

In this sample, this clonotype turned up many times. In DNA form, the CDR3 reads TGCGCCAGCACCAGCTCTGGAAACACCATATATTTT. Protein product: CASTSSGNTIYF. This chain uses TRBV5-1 with TRBJ1-3; D is ambiguous. Germline V lookup: CDR1 SGHRS, CDR2 YFSETQ. Trimming pared 6 bases from V and 0 bases from J, leaving 4 bases between. The CDR3 covers 12 residues.

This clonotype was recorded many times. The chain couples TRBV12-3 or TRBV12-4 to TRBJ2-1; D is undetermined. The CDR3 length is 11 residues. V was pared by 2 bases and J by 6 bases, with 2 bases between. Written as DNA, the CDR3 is TGTGCCAGCAGTTTAAGCAATGAGCAGTTCTTC. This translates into CASSLSNEQFF.

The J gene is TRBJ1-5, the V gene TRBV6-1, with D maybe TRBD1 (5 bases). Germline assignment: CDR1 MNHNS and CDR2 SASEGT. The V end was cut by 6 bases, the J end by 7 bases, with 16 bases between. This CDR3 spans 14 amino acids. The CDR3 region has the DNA TGTGCCAGCAGCCCTGGGGGTTCACGGCAGCCCCAGCATTTT. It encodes CASSPGGSRQPQHF.